The 29 T cell receptor beta chains below come from one sample, sequenced in a study of memory CD4+ T cells and cytomegalovirus serostatus. Single viable CD3+CD4+CD8-CD45RO+ cells were sorted as the memory CD4+ T cells. The protocol was immunoSEQ multiplex PCR, while the TCRdb copy is restricted to in-frame clones and leaves out a portion. The data contain 50,000 to 60,000 clones, around 83% of them seen just once; the ten biggest clones take up more than 1.1%. Sequencing used memory CD4+ T cells from blood. Receptors originate from an adult in good health and CMV-seropositive.

V usage is TRBV5-6 and J usage is TRBJ2-7; TRBD1 matches 7 bases. CDR1 and CDR2 (germline): SGHDT, YYEEEE. V gave up 6 bases and J gave up 7 bases; unmatched junction bases: 13. CDR3 size: 14 residues. The CDR3, as DNA: TGTGCCAGCACCCACAGGGGCCCCTCTTGGGAGCAGTACTTC. It is translated as CASTHRGPSWEQYF. The whole variable domain, remainder taken from reference TRBV5-6 and TRBJ2-7, is DAGVTQSPTHLIKTRGQQVTLRCSPKSGHDTVSWYQQALGQGPQFIFQYYEEEERQRGNFPDRFSGHQFPNYSSELNVNALLLGDSALYLCASTHRGPSWEQYFGPGTRLTVT.

This clone was found once. The rearrangement links TRBV6-1 to TRBJ1-6; D uncertain. V was clipped by 6 bases and J by 5 bases, with 11 bases between them. Germline V gives CDR1 MNHNS, CDR2 SASEGT. The CDR3 length is 14 residues. The CDR3 coding sequence is TGTGCCAGCAGGCTCTGGACGGATAATTCACCCCTCCACTTT. Residues: CASRLWTDNSPLHF.

The chain is built from TRBV10-3 and TRBJ1-5; tentative D call: TRBD1 (6 bases). In germline, CDR1 is ENHRY, CDR2 SYGVKD. CDR3 length: 14 residues. Trimming cost V 2 bases and J 6 bases, with 11 bases left between them. As DNA, the CDR3 is TGTGCCATCAGTGAGAACAGGGCAGTTCAGCCCCAGCATTTT. Amino acid sequence: CAISENRAVQPQHF.

The chain is built from TRBV7-9 and TRBJ2-5; 8 positions agree with TRBD1. The germline CDR1 and CDR2 sequences are SEHNR and FQNEAQ (reference sequence). This CDR3 spans 15 amino acids. The trim removed 1 base at V and 4 bases at J, leaving 5 bases unmatched. Here the CDR3 reads CASSLGSTGGETQYF. The CDR3 nucleotides read TGTGCCAGCAGCTTAGGGAGTACAGGGGGAGAGACCCAGTACTTC.

The J gene is TRBJ1-6, the V gene TRBV7-2, with D possibly TRBD1 on 5 matching bases. Trimming pared 1 base from V and 9 bases from J, leaving 13 bases between. CDR1 is SGHTA and CDR2 is FQGNSA in the germline V gene. The CDR3 runs to 15 residues. CDR3 sequence: CASSLDGSGTSPLHF. CDR3 nucleotides: TGTGCCAGCAGCTTAGATGGGTCAGGGACTTCACCCCTCCACTTT.

The chain is built from TRBV5-6 and TRBJ1-6; the D gene is possibly TRBD1 (6 bases). CDR1 is SGHDT and CDR2 is YYEEEE in the germline V gene. The V and J ends lost 0 bases and 6 bases respectively, with 7 bases between them. This CDR3 has 14 residues. CDR3 residues: CASSLEQGNSPLHF. The CDR3 nucleotides read TGTGCCAGCAGCTTGGAACAGGGTAATTCACCCCTCCACTTT.

The chain has TRBV6-6 and TRBJ2-3; D tentatively fits TRBD1 or TRBD2 (5 bases each). V lost 0 bases, J lost 2 bases, and 9 bases lay in between. Germline CDR1 MNHNY, CDR2 SVGAGI (reference sequence). This CDR3 is 15 amino acids long. The CDR3 DNA sequence: TGTGCCAGCAGTTACTCGGGGGATTCCACAGATACGCAGTATTTT. Protein sequence: CASSYSGDSTDTQYF.

The chain couples TRBV7-8 to TRBJ1-3; 8 bases map to TRBD1. This CDR3 has 15 amino acids. Per germline, CDR1 SGHVS and CDR2 FQNEAQ. V shed 1 base, J shed 7 bases, and the junction held 6 bases outside the gene matches. As DNA, the CDR3 is TGTGCCAGCAGCTTAGTCCCGGACAGGGCTAACACCATATATTTT. Residues: CASSLVPDRANTIYF.

The chain is built from TRBV5-4 and TRBJ1-5; tentatively, D is TRBD1 (6 bases). The V gene lost 0 bases and the J gene lost 0 bases, with 7 bases spanning the gap. This CDR3 comprises 15 residues. CDR1 and CDR2 from the germline V gene are SGHNT and YYREEE (reference sequence). The CDR3: CASSLGTDSNQPQHF. DNA for the CDR3: TGTGCCAGCAGCTTGGGGACAGATAGCAATCAGCCCCAGCATTTT.

This chain connects TRBV7-9 to TRBJ1-1; TRBD1 matches 11 bases. The V segment lost 4 bases and the J segment 11 bases; nucleotides outside the gene matches: 6. The CDR3 length is 13 residues. Germline assignment: CDR1 SEHNR and CDR2 FQNEAQ (reference sequence). This CDR3 reads CASSSGQGAVAFF. The DNA for the CDR3 is TGTGCCAGCAGCTCCGGACAGGGGGCTGTTGCTTTCTTT.

The genes are TRBV5-1 and TRBJ2-5; 7 bases map to TRBD1. The CDR3 is made up of 15 amino acids. The germline gives CDR1 SGHRS, CDR2 YFSETQ. The trim removed 0 bases at V and 4 bases at J, leaving 6 bases unmatched. CDR3 DNA: TGCGCCAGCAGCTTGGCCGCAGGGGGTCTAGAGACCCAGTACTTC. It yields the protein CASSLAAGGLETQYF.

In DNA, the CDR3 is TGCGCCAGCAGCTTGGAAGGAGCGGGGGGAGAAGAGACCCAGTACTTC. It specifies CASSLEGAGGEETQYF. The V call is TRBV5-1, the J call TRBJ2-5; 9 bases align to TRBD2. CDR1 and CDR2 (germline): SGHRS, YFSETQ. CDR3 length: 16 amino acids. V trimming: 0 bases; J trimming: 3 bases; junction bases outside the gene matches: 6.

This chain links TRBV10-3 with TRBJ2-7; 10 bases agree with TRBD1. This CDR3 has 14 amino acids. V was pared by 7 bases and J by 4 bases, with 7 bases of the junction left unmatched. The germline V gene encodes CDR1 ENHRY and CDR2 SYGVKD. Here the CDR3 reads CAITPRTGGYEQYF. DNA for the CDR3: TGTGCCATCACTCCCCGGACAGGGGGGTACGAGCAGTACTTC.

In this sample, this clone turned up a few times. This chain connects TRBV4-2 to TRBJ1-2, with 8 bases fitting TRBD1. Looked up from germline, CDR1 is LGHNA and CDR2 is YNFKEQ. This CDR3 spans 16 amino acids. After removal of 0 bases from V and 3 bases from J, the junction contained 6 bases not matched to a gene. The CDR3 coding sequence is TGTGCCAGCAGCCAAGATGTCAGGGGGCCAGACTATGGCTACACCTTC. The encoded protein is CASSQDVRGPDYGYTF.

This chain links TRBV5-1 with TRBJ2-4; possibly TRBD1 or TRBD2 for D (5 bases each). Germline V gene sequence: CDR1 SGHRS, CDR2 YFSETQ. The CDR3 has 16 amino acids. Trimming shortened V by 4 bases and J by 0 bases, and 14 bases separated the two germline ends. The CDR3 region has the DNA TGCGCCAGCAGCCACGGGACGGTGCTAGCCAAAAACATTCAGTACTTC. This sequence encodes CASSHGTVLAKNIQYF.

The rearrangement links TRBV20-1 to TRBJ2-3, with D hard to call. Per germline, CDR1 DFQATT and CDR2 SNEGSKA (reference sequence). The CDR3 consists of 11 residues. V dropped 6 bases and J dropped 5 bases, with 9 bases sitting between them. CDR3 residues: CSAPAVDTQYF. The DNA for the CDR3 is TGCAGTGCCCCAGCCGTAGATACGCAGTATTTT.

This clone was seen only once. The chain employs TRBV30 and TRBJ2-3; perhaps TRBD2 as D (5 bases). Germline CDR1 and CDR2: GTSNPN and SVGIG (reference sequence). This CDR3 is built from 15 residues. Trimming stripped 2 bases from V and 0 bases from J, with 12 bases between. The chain's CDR3 is CAWSRGRVSTDTQYF. DNA for the CDR3: TGTGCCTGGAGTCGTGGGCGGGTGAGCACAGATACGCAGTATTTT.

This clone turned up a few times. The V call is TRBV5-1, the J call TRBJ1-1; possibly TRBD1 for D (6 bases). The CDR3 contains 14 residues. Trimming cost V 2 bases and J 3 bases, with 11 bases left between them. CDR1 is SGHRS and CDR2 is YFSETQ in the germline V gene. The CDR3 DNA is TGCGCCAGCAGCTTTACCGGACAGCACACTGAAGCTTTCTTT. It codes for CASSFTGQHTEAFF. Using reference TRBV5-1 and TRBJ1-1 for the parts outside the CDR3, the full variable domain is KAGVTQTPRYLIKTRGQQVTLSCSPISGHRSVSWYQQTPGQGLQFLFEYFSETQRNKGNFPGRFSGRQFSNSRSEMNVSTLELGDSALYLCASSFTGQHTEAFFGQGTRLTVV.

This rearrangement joins TRBV7-3 to TRBJ1-1; D might be TRBD1 (5 bases). Per germline, CDR1 SGHTA and CDR2 FQGTGA. The CDR3 contains 13 residues. V shed 5 bases and J shed 11 bases, with 18 bases lying between them. Here the CDR3 reads CASSPTSGARAFF. CDR3 sequence (DNA): TGTGCCAGCAGCCCAACCTCCGGGGCCCGGGCTTTCTTT.

In the case of this clone: The junction departs from germline at one end; a sequencing error may be responsible. The chain recombines TRBV2 with TRBJ2-3; D is unclear. Germline CDR1 and CDR2: SNHLY and FYNNEI. This CDR3 spans 11 amino acids. CDR3 protein: CASSVKRTYHF. For the CDR3, the DNA is TGTGCCAGCAGTGTAAAACGGACCTATCATTTT.

This chain connects TRBV4-3 to TRBJ1-1; D is possibly TRBD1 (5 bases). The CDR3 consists of 15 residues. Germline CDR1 and CDR2: LGHNA and YSLEER. The V gene lost 4 bases and the J gene lost 4 bases, with 16 bases spanning the gap. For the CDR3, the DNA is TGCGCCAGCAGCCGAGGGGCCAGACTTCGCACTGAAGCTTTCTTT. Translation: CASSRGARLRTEAFF.

The chain employs TRBV2 and TRBJ1-2; no reliable D call. Looked up from germline, CDR1 is SNHLY and CDR2 is FYNNEI. V was cut by 9 bases and J by 2 bases, with 19 bases left in between. This CDR3 is built from 15 residues. As DNA, the CDR3 is TGTGCCAGTAACCTTGGGCTATCCTCAAACTATGGCTACACCTTC. This gives the protein CASNLGLSSNYGYTF.

This chain joins TRBV6-5 and TRBJ2-5, with unresolved D. V was cut by 11 bases and J by 1 base, with 14 bases left in between. Germline assignment: CDR1 MNHEY and CDR2 SVGAGI. The CDR3 sequence is 13 residues long. CDR3 sequence: CAALGRAQETQYF. The CDR3 DNA reads as TGTGCCGCCCTGGGCCGGGCCCAAGAGACCCAGTACTTC.

The chain couples TRBV28 to TRBJ2-7; maybe TRBD2 (6 bases). Germline V lookup: CDR1 MDHEN, CDR2 SYDVKM. The CDR3 loop spans 14 amino acids. Trimming left V 5 bases short and J 3 bases short, with 14 bases between. In DNA form, the CDR3 reads TGTGCCAGCAGTGAGCCTGGGACTGTCTACGAGCAGTACTTC. Translation: CASSEPGTVYEQYF. The full variable domain, in which reference TRBV28 and TRBJ2-7 provide the parts outside the CDR3, is DVKVTQSSRYLVKRTGEKVFLECVQDMDHENMFWYRQDPGLGLRLIYFSYDVKMKEKGDIPEGYSVSREKKERFSLILESASTNQTSMYLCASSEPGTVYEQYFGPGTRLTVT.

This chain links TRBV9 with TRBJ2-5; 8 bases are shared with TRBD2. Germline CDR1 is SGDLS and CDR2 is YYNGEE. This CDR3 has 15 residues. The V segment lost 2 bases and the J segment 4 bases; nucleotides outside the gene matches: 7. The CDR3 DNA reads as TGTGCCAGCAGCGTCTTGTCGGGGGGGGCAGAGACCCAGTACTTC. Protein: CASSVLSGGAETQYF.

A few counts support this clone. The V and J genes are TRBV9 and TRBJ1-1, with D perhaps matching TRBD1 (5 bases). This CDR3 has 15 amino acids. Germline V lookup: CDR1 SGDLS, CDR2 YYNGEE. V lost 0 bases to trimming and J lost 2 bases, with 11 bases between them. The CDR3 spells CASSVGLGRNTEAFF. CDR3 bases: TGTGCCAGCAGCGTAGGACTGGGGCGAAACACTGAAGCTTTCTTT.

V and J are TRBV11-2 and TRBJ1-4; D unclear. The CDR3 is 14 amino acids. Deletions cut 5 bases from V and 4 bases from J, with 11 bases between. Germline CDR1 and CDR2: SGHAT and FQNNGV. The CDR3: CASSPGSRNEKLFF. The CDR3 nucleotides are TGTGCCAGCAGCCCAGGCAGTCGTAATGAAAAACTGTTTTTT.

This clone was counted a single time. V usage is TRBV10-3 and J usage is TRBJ1-1; D gene ambiguous. CDR1 and CDR2 (germline): ENHRY, SYGVKD. This CDR3 has 13 residues. V gave up 7 bases and J gave up 5 bases, with 14 bases separating them. In nucleotides, the CDR3 is TGTGCCATCAAGATCGTCGGCGGAACTGAAGCTTTCTTT. It yields the protein CAIKIVGGTEAFF.

CDR3 in DNA: TGCGCCAGCAGTGCTTTTGGGCTAGCGGATACCGGGGAGCTGTTTTTT. Translated, it gives CASSAFGLADTGELFF. The chain links TRBV10-1 to TRBJ2-2; 7 nucleotides agree with TRBD2. The J segment lost 5 bases and the V segment lost 4 bases, leaving 10 bases of the junction unmatched. The CDR3 extends over 16 amino acids. Germline V gene data show CDR1 as WNHNN and CDR2 as SYGVQD (reference sequence).